One and the same sample provided the 10 T cell receptor beta chains below, sequenced in a study of a mutant IDH1 vaccine in newly diagnosed glioma. Time point indicated: baseline, week 1 (first vaccination visit). Stated treatment: pre-vaccination baseline after standard-of-care therapy. The repertoire was sequenced with immunoSEQ multiplex PCR; TCRdb's copy has only in-frame clones and lacks some. The data contain tens of thousands of clones, roughly 80% of them singletons. Specimen: PBMCs, collected from a glioma patient treated with radiotherapy, temozolomide or both. These receptors were obtained from a man aged 18 to 30 with glioma.

The chain has TRBV9 and TRBJ2-3; D uncertain. CDR3 length: 16 residues. V gave up 0 bases and J gave up 3 bases, with 14 bases separating them. Germline CDR1 and CDR2: SGDLS and YYNGEE. The CDR3 nucleotides read TGTGCCAGCAGCGTAGGAAGTGGGCTAAGGACAGATACGCAGTATTTT. This encodes CASSVGSGLRTDTQYF.

The CDR3 DNA follows: TGTGCCAGCAGTCACCGGGACAGGGAAAACACTGAAGCTTTCTTT. Its protein product is CASSHRDRENTEAFF. This chain joins TRBV27 and TRBJ1-1; 9 positions match TRBD1. There are 15 residues in the CDR3. With 5 bases clipped from V and 2 bases from J, the junction kept 6 bases outside the gene matches. Germline loops: CDR1 MNHEY, CDR2 SMNVEV (reference sequence).

This CDR3 reads CASKIRGPNQPQHF. The DNA of the CDR3 is TGTGCCAGCAAAATAAGGGGTCCTAATCAGCCCCAGCATTTT. The chain couples TRBV6-1 to TRBJ1-5; D possibly corresponds to TRBD1 (5 bases). The germline CDR1 and CDR2 sequences are MNHNS and SASEGT. The CDR3 consists of 14 residues. Trimming took off 7 bases at V and 4 bases at J, with 14 bases between the two ends.

This chain connects TRBV11-2 to TRBJ2-1; TRBD1 might be the D (5 bases). Germline V gene lookup returns CDR1 SGHAT and CDR2 FQNNGV. Trimming removed 6 bases at V and 5 bases at J, with 14 bases between. This CDR3 is 14 amino acids long. The DNA for the CDR3 is TGTGCCAGCAGGTGGGTGGGGCCTGACAATGAGCAGTTCTTC. It encodes CASRWVGPDNEQFF.

V usage is TRBV5-1 and J usage is TRBJ2-3, with D perhaps matching TRBD1 or TRBD2 (5 bases each). Deletions cut 4 bases from V and 4 bases from J, with 13 bases between. This CDR3 is built from 14 residues. CDR1 and CDR2 (germline): SGHRS, YFSETQ. In nucleotides, the CDR3 is TGCGCCAGCAGCACACCGGGACCTTCAGATACGCAGTATTTT. It is translated as CASSTPGPSDTQYF.

This clone occurred a few times. The gene calls are TRBV19 and TRBJ2-7, with TRBD2 identical over 13 bases. With 5 bases clipped from V and 0 bases from J, the junction kept 4 bases outside the gene matches. The CDR3 extends over 16 amino acids. Germline V gives CDR1 LNHDA, CDR2 SQIVND (reference sequence). The CDR3: CASSGLAGDFSYEQYF. CDR3 nucleotides: TGTGCCAGTAGTGGACTAGCGGGGGACTTCTCCTACGAGCAGTACTTC.

The genes are TRBV19 and TRBJ2-1; TRBD1 might be the D (5 bases). Germline V CDR1 and CDR2: LNHDA, SQIVND (reference sequence). This CDR3 is built from 13 residues. V lost 3 bases and J 8 bases, leaving 11 bases between the germline ends. The CDR3 DNA follows: TGTGCCAGTAGTATTAAAGCCAGGGATGAGCAGTTCTTC. Translated: CASSIKARDEQFF.

The rearrangement uses TRBV6-5 and TRBJ1-1; 9 bases fit TRBD1. The CDR3 is 15 residues long. The germline V gene encodes CDR1 MNHEY and CDR2 SVGAGI. Trimming cost V 2 bases and J 0 bases; bases outside gene matches: 1. Here the CDR3 DNA reads TGTGCCAGCAGTTACGGACAGGGGATGAACACTGAAGCTTTCTTT. Its protein product is CASSYGQGMNTEAFF.

CDR3 sequence: CAWSGGTPHRELFF. In DNA, the CDR3 is TGTGCCTGGAGTGGCGGGACACCTCACCGGGAGCTGTTTTTT. This chain connects TRBV30 to TRBJ2-2, with D perhaps TRBD1 or TRBD2 (6 bases each). This CDR3 has 14 residues. Trimming shortened V by 1 base and J by 9 bases, and 15 bases separated the two germline ends. Germline CDR1 reads GTSNPN; CDR2 reads SVGIG (reference sequence).

The J gene is TRBJ2-3, the V gene TRBV4-3; TRBD2 is a possible D gene (5 bases). V was shortened by 4 bases and J by 0 bases, with 11 bases between the two germline ends. Germline V gene sequence: CDR1 LGHNA, CDR2 YSLEER. This CDR3 spans 15 amino acids. DNA of the CDR3: TGCGCCAGCAGCCGCAACCTAGCTAGCACAGATACGCAGTATTTT. Its translation: CASSRNLASTDTQYF.